This T cell receptor (beta chain) came from a study of graft-versus-host responses after intestinal transplantation. Study-wide context: Recipients were all induced with anti-thymocyte globulin, then given tacrolimus and steroids for around three years. Findings of the study overall: GvH clones were found in recipient marrow; some appeared first in ileum or blood. Where graft-donor T cell macrochimerism was present, patients had high graft-versus-host to host-versus-graft clonal ratios in allografts.

The length of the CDR3 is 15 residues. The germline V gene has CDR1 PRHDT and CDR2 FYEKMQ (reference sequence). J gave up 4 bases and V 0 bases, and 4 bases lay outside the gene matches. Assay: immunoSEQ multiplex PCR; the TCRdb copy retains only in-frame clones and omits some. This sample has under 90,000 clones; 85% to 90% occur once, and the top ten carry 3.5% to 5%. Regarding this clone: The antigen is unknown.

This material consisted of unstimulated CD8+ T cells sorted from spleen or lymph node cells, taken before transplant. The chain combines TRBV13 with TRBJ1-2, with 8 bases aligning to TRBD1. The TCR was taken from a human donor who was the organ donor for an intestinal transplant. The CDR3 nucleotides are TGTGCCAGCAGCTTAGGGGGAGACAGGGGCTATGGCTACACCTTC. Translated: CASSLGGDRGYGYTF.